This entry concerns a single T cell receptor (beta chain). Its target is not known. Original processing notes: Patient CD8+ clones bigger than 1% seldom lined up with published virus-specific TCRB sequences. Libraries were prepared by immunoSEQ multiplex PCR; TCRdb keeps only in-frame clonotypes and omits some of them. The V and J calls and clone size were taken over from that table, and D and trimming were inferred from the DNA. The sample has around 19,000 clones; about four fifths are singletons. The CDR3 loop spans 14 amino acids. The source of the sample is a study of somatic mutations in cytotoxic T cells in rheumatoid arthritis. Study-wide results and limits: Antigens targeted by the expanded CD8+ clones were unknown.

The gene calls are TRBV21-1 and TRBJ2-7; the table's D gene call, TRBD2, was not cross checked with the DNA. TRBV21-1 is shown as a pseudogene. The specimen was CD8+ T cells sorted from blood. This sequence originates from an adult with rheumatoid arthritis. CDR3 coding DNA: TGTGCCAGCTTGGGAGGGGATAACGTCTACGAGCAGTACTTC. Translation gives CASLGGDNVYEQYF.